The 20 T cell receptor beta chains below were found in one sample sequenced in a study of T cells in tuberculosis. Method: immunoSEQ multiplex PCR; TCRdb's copy keeps in-frame clones and lacks some. The sample lists tens of thousands of clones; around 94% were seen once. The specimen was PBMCs. The source of these receptors is a donor aged 10 to 29 with latent tuberculosis or without tuberculosis infection. Some clones in this sample may be carry-over from other donors' samples.

As DNA, the CDR3 is TGTGCCAGCAGCTTCCGACAGGGTAGGACTTCCAATCAGCCCCAGCATTTT. Protein: CASSFRQGRTSNQPQHF. V usage is TRBV5-8 and J usage is TRBJ1-5; 7 nucleotides align to TRBD1. The CDR3 consists of 17 residues. The germline V gene encodes CDR1 SGHTS and CDR2 YDEGEE. J gave up 3 bases and V 2 bases, and 11 bases lay outside the gene matches.

The genes are TRBV13 and TRBJ2-1, with 11 bases fitting TRBD2. The CDR3 extends over 15 amino acids. The V segment lost 5 bases and the J segment 4 bases; nucleotides outside the gene matches: 4. Germline V CDR1 and CDR2: PRHDT, FYEKMQ (reference sequence). The CDR3 DNA sequence: TGTGCCAGCAGCCCACGACTAGCGGGGTACAATGAGCAGTTCTTC. Translated, it gives CASSPRLAGYNEQFF.

This clone was counted once. J is TRBJ1-1 and V is TRBV19; 9 bases are shared with TRBD1. The germline CDR1 and CDR2 sequences are LNHDA and SQIVND (reference sequence). This CDR3 is built from 15 residues. The V gene end was trimmed by 3 bases and the J gene end by 12 bases; junction bases not matched to a gene: 14. DNA of the CDR3: TGTGCCAGTAGTATCAAAACAGGGGGCGAGAATTCAACTTTCTTT. Its protein is CASSIKTGGENSTFF.

The rearrangement uses TRBV6-6 and TRBJ1-5; a weak D match, TRBD1 (6 bases). The CDR3 consists of 16 residues. Germline V gene data show CDR1 as MNHNY and CDR2 as SVGAGI (reference sequence). V lost 5 bases and J lost 6, with 20 bases in between. The CDR3 nucleotides are TGTGCCAGCAGTCTTGCGAACAGGGTTCGGAGTCAGCCCCAGCATTTT. This gives the protein CASSLANRVRSQPQHF.

The V gene is TRBV4-2, the J gene TRBJ2-1, with 13 bases identical to TRBD2. The J segment lost 9 bases and the V segment lost 0 bases, leaving 11 bases of the junction unmatched. The CDR3 is 18 residues long. The germline V gene has CDR1 LGHNA and CDR2 YNFKEQ. CDR3 sequence: CASSQDLRTSGSSGEQFF. CDR3 sequence (DNA): TGTGCCAGCAGCCAAGATCTCAGGACTAGCGGGAGTAGCGGTGAGCAGTTCTTC.

This clone was counted only a few times. The chain couples TRBV7-9 to TRBJ2-5, with a weak D call TRBD1 (5 bases). With 2 bases removed from V and 2 bases from J, the gap between germline ends came to 6 bases. The germline gives CDR1 SEHNR, CDR2 FQNEAQ (reference sequence). CDR3 length equals 13 residues. CDR3 nucleotides: TGTGCCAGCAGCTTACAGGGTCAAGAGACCCAGTACTTC. This encodes CASSLQGQETQYF.

V usage is TRBV15 and J usage is TRBJ2-1, with 7 positions matching TRBD2. The CDR3 contains 15 residues. Losses at the gene ends were 1 base for V and 8 bases for J; bases not matched to a gene: 8. The V gene's germline CDR1 is LNHNV and CDR2 YYDKDF (reference sequence). The CDR3 is CATSRGAGKIDEQFF. In DNA, the CDR3 is TGTGCCACCAGCAGAGGAGCGGGAAAGATTGATGAGCAGTTCTTC.

The chain has TRBV6-1 and TRBJ1-5, with a possible D match to TRBD1 (5 bases). Germline V CDR1 and CDR2: MNHNS, SASEGT. The CDR3 length is 16 residues. Trimming pared 1 base from V and 0 bases from J, leaving 10 bases between. In DNA, the CDR3 is TGTGCCAGCAGTGAAGGAACAGGATCTAGCAATCAGCCCCAGCATTTT. It specifies CASSEGTGSSNQPQHF.

The rearrangement joins TRBV19 to TRBJ1-2, with a possible D match to TRBD1 (5 bases). The germline gives CDR1 LNHDA, CDR2 SQIVND (reference sequence). CDR3 size: 15 residues. Trimming removed 6 bases from V and 3 bases from J, with 17 bases in between. CDR3 region: CASRTAGVGDYGYTF. In DNA, the CDR3 is TGTGCCAGTAGGACCGCGGGGGTGGGGGACTATGGCTACACCTTC.

The CDR3, as DNA: TGTGCCAGCAGCACGCGTCGCCTCTACAATGAGCAGTTCTTC. Residues: CASSTRRLYNEQFF. The chain couples TRBV7-9 to TRBJ2-1; D uncertain. Germline V lookup: CDR1 SEHNR, CDR2 FQNEAQ (reference sequence). Trimming pared 5 bases from V and 3 bases from J, leaving 11 bases between. The CDR3 contains 14 residues.

This chain connects TRBV30 to TRBJ1-2; 9 positions agree with TRBD1. Germline V lookup: CDR1 GTSNPN, CDR2 SVGIG (reference sequence). This CDR3 region has 14 residues. V gave up 2 bases and J gave up 2 bases; unmatched junction bases: 3. The CDR3 sequence is CAWSTGQGNYGYTF. The CDR3 DNA reads TGTGCCTGGAGTACCGGACAGGGGAACTATGGCTACACCTTC.

This clone was picked up one time. The V and J genes are TRBV30 and TRBJ2-5, with D hard to call. The CDR3 has 13 amino acids. The V end was cut by 2 bases, the J end by 5 bases, with 12 bases between. Germline V lookup: CDR1 GTSNPN, CDR2 SVGIG (reference sequence). The CDR3 nucleotides read TGTGCCTGGAGTAGTATTGGCCGCGAGACCCAGTACTTC. This sequence encodes CAWSSIGRETQYF.

This chain joins TRBV11-2 and TRBJ2-3; TRBD2 matches 9 bases. This CDR3 spans 16 amino acids. V shed 4 bases, J shed 5 bases, and the junction held 10 bases outside the gene matches. Germline-derived CDR1 and CDR2 are SGHAT and FQNNGV. The CDR3 sequence is CASSSMAGGPGDTQYF. Written as DNA, the CDR3 is TGTGCCAGCAGCTCCATGGCGGGGGGGCCGGGAGATACGCAGTATTTT.

This chain connects TRBV7-6 to TRBJ1-5; no definite D call. Germline CDR1 and CDR2: SGHVS and FNYEAQ. V lost 3 bases and J 3 bases, leaving 12 bases between the germline ends. This CDR3 has 15 residues. CDR3 region: CASSLEEGFNQPQHF. The CDR3 DNA sequence: TGTGCCAGCAGCTTGGAGGAGGGTTTCAATCAGCCCCAGCATTTT.

The rearrangement uses TRBV5-1 and TRBJ1-4; no firm D call. The V end lost 7 bases, the J end lost 8 bases, and 12 bases lay between the germline ends. Germline V gene data show CDR1 as SGHRS and CDR2 as YFSETQ. The CDR3 runs 12 residues. The CDR3 loop reads CASPTGGEKLFF. The CDR3 DNA follows: TGCGCCAGCCCGACGGGCGGGGAAAAACTGTTTTTT. Full variable domain (rest looked up from reference TRBV5-1 and TRBJ1-4): KAGVTQTPRYLIKTRGQQVTLSCSPISGHRSVSWYQQTPGQGLQFLFEYFSETQRNKGNFPGRFSGRQFSNSRSEMNVSTLELGDSALYLCASPTGGEKLFFGSGTQLSVL.

The J gene is TRBJ2-2, the V gene TRBV14, with D unclear. Trimming shortened V by 0 bases and J by 4 bases, and 12 bases separated the two germline ends. The CDR3 consists of 16 residues. Looked up from germline, CDR1 is SGHDN and CDR2 is FVKESK. The CDR3 DNA is TGTGCCAGCAGCCAAGACGGTCCTATTTTCACCGGGGAGCTGTTTTTT. Its translation: CASSQDGPIFTGELFF.

The V call is TRBV7-9, the J call TRBJ1-4, with TRBD1 identical over 9 bases. Germline lookup yields CDR1 SEHNR and CDR2 FQNEAQ (reference sequence). After removal of 3 bases from V and 7 bases from J, the junction contained 9 bases not matched to a gene. CDR3 length equals 16 residues. The CDR3 loop is CASSLRGDRDSEKLFF. CDR3 coding DNA: TGTGCCAGCAGCTTGCGGGGGGACAGGGATAGTGAAAAACTGTTTTTT. Combining the CDR3 with reference TRBV7-9 and TRBJ1-4 gives the whole variable domain DTGVSQNPRHKITKRGQNVTFRCDPISEHNRLYWYRQTLGQGPEFLTYFQNEAQLEKSRLLSDRFSAERPKGSFSTLEIQRTEQGDSAMYLCASSLRGDRDSEKLFFGSGTQLSVL.

The chain couples TRBV29-1 to TRBJ1-4, with 9 positions matching TRBD1. Per the germline V gene, CDR1 is SQVTM and CDR2 is ANQGSEA. This CDR3 region has 19 residues. V was clipped by 2 bases and J by 0 bases; unmatched bases: 13. CDR3 region: CSVEQLRGQGAPTNEKLFF. DNA of the CDR3: TGCAGCGTTGAACAACTCCGGGGACAGGGAGCCCCAACTAATGAAAAACTGTTTTTT.

The genes are TRBV30 and TRBJ1-1, with D perhaps matching TRBD1 (6 bases). In germline, CDR1 is GTSNPN, CDR2 SVGIG (reference sequence). This CDR3 is built from 12 residues. Trimming pared 1 base from V and 6 bases from J, leaving 9 bases between. CDR3 protein: CAWSGEGAEAFF. CDR3 bases: TGTGCCTGGAGTGGGGAGGGGGCTGAAGCTTTCTTT.

J is TRBJ1-6 and V is TRBV6-5, with TRBD1 as a possible D gene (5 bases). Germline CDR1 and CDR2: MNHEY and SVGAGI. The V gene lost 8 bases and the J gene lost 7 bases, with 9 bases spanning the gap. The CDR3 contains 12 residues. The CDR3 bases are TGTGCCAGCGGGGCAGGGAATTCACCCCTCCACTTT. Translation gives CASGAGNSPLHF.